This T cell receptor (beta chain) was identified during a study of Graves' ophthalmopathy and Graves' hyperthyroidism. Study findings and constraints: At 70.59% sensitivity and approximately 72% specificity, the model predicted progression of the ophthalmopathy. Blood was where most expanded thyroid clonotypes above 0.001 frequency also turned up.

This clonotype came up many times. What it binds is not known. Stable hyperthyroidism was defined by absence of ophthalmopathy within 18 months of follow-up. Lactation, pregnancy, uncontrolled infections and other autoimmune diseases were all grounds for excluding patients. The sequenced template was RNA, covering the TCR beta CDR3 region. RT-PCR in the first round used HTBI primers; a second-round multiplex PCR followed. TCRdb reanalysed the multiplex PCR reads using MiXCR and keeps one entry per CDR3 protein. The sample has 680,000 or so distinct CDR3 sequences, over 20% seen once; the top ten hold more than 5.5%. After removal of 7 bases from V and 0 bases from J, the junction contained 6 bases not matched to a gene. Germline CDR1 and CDR2: MNHNS and SASEGT. The length of the CDR3 is 14 residues.

The genes are TRBV6-1 and TRBJ2-7; TRBD1 matches at 7 bases. The receptor was isolated from a woman younger than 35 with stable Graves' hyperthyroidism. Some clones in this sample may be carry-over from other donors' samples. Source material: peripheral blood. The CDR3 is CASTQTGSSYEQYF. The CDR3 coding sequence is TGTGCCAGCACCCAGACAGGGAGCTCCTACGAGCAGTACTTC.